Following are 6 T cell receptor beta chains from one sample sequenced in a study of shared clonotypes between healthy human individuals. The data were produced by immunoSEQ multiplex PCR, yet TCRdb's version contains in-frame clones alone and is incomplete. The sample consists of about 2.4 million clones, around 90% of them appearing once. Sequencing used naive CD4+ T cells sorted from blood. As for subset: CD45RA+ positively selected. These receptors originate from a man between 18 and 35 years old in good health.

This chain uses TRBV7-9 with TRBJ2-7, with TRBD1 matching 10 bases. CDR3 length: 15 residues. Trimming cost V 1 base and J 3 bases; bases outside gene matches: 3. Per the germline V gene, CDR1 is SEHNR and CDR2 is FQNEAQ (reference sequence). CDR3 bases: TGTGCCAGCAGCTTAGTTGGGACAGGGGACTACGAGCAGTACTTC. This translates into CASSLVGTGDYEQYF.

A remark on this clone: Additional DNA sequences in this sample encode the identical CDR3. This chain's CDR3 is CASSPSGRNTGELFF. The DNA of the CDR3 is TGTGCCAGCTCTCCTAGCGGGCGGAACACCGGGGAGCTGTTTTTT. The chain combines TRBV18 with TRBJ2-2; 8 nucleotides align to TRBD2. This CDR3 is 15 amino acids long. Unmatched junction bases numbered 4, after V lost 6 bases and J lost 1 base. In germline, CDR1 is KGHSH, CDR2 LQKENI. The full variable domain, rest sourced from reference TRBV18 and TRBJ2-2, is NAGVMQNPRHLVRRRGQEARLRCSPMKGHSHVYWYRQLPEEGLKFMVYLQKENIIDESGMPKERFSAEFPKEGPSILRIQQVVRGDSAAYFCASSPSGRNTGELFFGEGSRLTVL.

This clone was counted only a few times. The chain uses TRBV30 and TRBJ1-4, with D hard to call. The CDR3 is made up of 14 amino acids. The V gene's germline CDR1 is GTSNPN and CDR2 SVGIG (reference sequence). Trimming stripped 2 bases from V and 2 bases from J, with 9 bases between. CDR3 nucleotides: TGTGCCTGGAGTCTCAGGCGTACTAATGAAAAACTGTTTTTT. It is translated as CAWSLRRTNEKLFF. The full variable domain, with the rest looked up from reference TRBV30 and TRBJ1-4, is SQTIHQWPATLVQPVGSPLSLECTVEGTSNPNLYWYRQAAGRGLQLLFYSVGIGQISSEVPQNLSASRPQDRQFILSSKKLLLSDSGFYLCAWSLRRTNEKLFFGSGTQLSVL.

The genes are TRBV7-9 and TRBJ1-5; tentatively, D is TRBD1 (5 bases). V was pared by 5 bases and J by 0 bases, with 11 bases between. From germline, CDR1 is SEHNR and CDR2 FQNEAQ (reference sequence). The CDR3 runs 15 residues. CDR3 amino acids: CASSPGSLSNQPQHF. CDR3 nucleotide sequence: TGTGCCAGCAGCCCAGGGTCCCTTAGCAATCAGCCCCAGCATTTT.

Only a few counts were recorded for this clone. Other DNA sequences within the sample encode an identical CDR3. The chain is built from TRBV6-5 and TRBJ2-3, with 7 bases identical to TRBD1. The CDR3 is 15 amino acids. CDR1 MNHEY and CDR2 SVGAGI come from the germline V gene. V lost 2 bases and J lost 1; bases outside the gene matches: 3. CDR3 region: CASSYGDRGTDTQYF. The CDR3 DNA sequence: TGTGCCAGCAGTTACGGAGACAGGGGCACAGATACGCAGTATTTT.

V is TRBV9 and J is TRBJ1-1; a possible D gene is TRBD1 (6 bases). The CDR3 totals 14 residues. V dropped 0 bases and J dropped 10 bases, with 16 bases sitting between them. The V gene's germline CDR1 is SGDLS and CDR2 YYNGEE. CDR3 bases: TGTGCCAGCAGCGTAGCTACGGGGGGCTTCCCAGCTTTCTTT. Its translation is CASSVATGGFPAFF.